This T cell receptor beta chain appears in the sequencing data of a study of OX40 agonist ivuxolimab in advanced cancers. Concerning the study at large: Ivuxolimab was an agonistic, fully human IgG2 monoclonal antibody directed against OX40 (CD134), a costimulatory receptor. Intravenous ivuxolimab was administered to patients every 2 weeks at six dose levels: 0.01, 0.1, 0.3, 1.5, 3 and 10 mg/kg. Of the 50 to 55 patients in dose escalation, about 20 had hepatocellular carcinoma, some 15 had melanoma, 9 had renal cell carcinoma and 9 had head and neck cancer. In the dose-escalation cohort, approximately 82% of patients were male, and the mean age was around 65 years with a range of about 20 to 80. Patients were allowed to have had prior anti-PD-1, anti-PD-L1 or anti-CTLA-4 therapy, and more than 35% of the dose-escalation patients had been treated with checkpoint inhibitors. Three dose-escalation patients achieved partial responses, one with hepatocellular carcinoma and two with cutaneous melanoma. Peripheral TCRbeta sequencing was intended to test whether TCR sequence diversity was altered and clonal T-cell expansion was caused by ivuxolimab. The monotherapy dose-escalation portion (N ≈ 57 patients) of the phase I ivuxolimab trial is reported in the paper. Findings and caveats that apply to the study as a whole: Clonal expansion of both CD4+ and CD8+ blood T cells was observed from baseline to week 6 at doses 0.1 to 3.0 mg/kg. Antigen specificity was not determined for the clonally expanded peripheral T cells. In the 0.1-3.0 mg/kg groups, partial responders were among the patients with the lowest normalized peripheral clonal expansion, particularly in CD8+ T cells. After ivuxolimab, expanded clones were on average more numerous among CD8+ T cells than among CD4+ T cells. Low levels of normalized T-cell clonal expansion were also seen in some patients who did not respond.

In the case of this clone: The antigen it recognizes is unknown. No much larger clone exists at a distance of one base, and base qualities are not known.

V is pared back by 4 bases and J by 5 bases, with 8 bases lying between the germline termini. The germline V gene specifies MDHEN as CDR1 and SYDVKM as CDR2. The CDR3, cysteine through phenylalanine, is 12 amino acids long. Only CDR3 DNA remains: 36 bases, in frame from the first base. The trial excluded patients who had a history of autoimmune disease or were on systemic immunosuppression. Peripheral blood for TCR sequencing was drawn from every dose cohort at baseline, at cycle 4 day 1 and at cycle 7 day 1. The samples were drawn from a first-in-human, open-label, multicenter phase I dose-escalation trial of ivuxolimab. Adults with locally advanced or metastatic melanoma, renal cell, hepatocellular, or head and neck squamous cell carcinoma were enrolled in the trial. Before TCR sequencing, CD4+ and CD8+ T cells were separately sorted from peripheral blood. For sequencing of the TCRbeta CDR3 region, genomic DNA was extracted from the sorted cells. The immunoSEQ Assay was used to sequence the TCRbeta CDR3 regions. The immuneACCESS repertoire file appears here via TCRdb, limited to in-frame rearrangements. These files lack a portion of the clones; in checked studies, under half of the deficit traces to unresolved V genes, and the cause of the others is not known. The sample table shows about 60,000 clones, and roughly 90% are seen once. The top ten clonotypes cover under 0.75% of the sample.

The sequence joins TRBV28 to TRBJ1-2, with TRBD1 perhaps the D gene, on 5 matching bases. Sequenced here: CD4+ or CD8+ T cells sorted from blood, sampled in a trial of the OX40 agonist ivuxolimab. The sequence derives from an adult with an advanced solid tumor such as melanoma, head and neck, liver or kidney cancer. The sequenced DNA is TGTGCCAGCAGTTCGGGGGTATATGGCTACACCTTC. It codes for CASSSGVYGYTF.